These T cell receptor beta chains were read from a single sample in a study of cytomegalovirus exposure and HLA in healthy donors. Profiled with immunoSEQ multiplex PCR; TCRdb holds only in-frame clones, not every one. The sample lists about 160,000 clones, roughly three quarters occurring once. Specimen: PBMCs. These receptor sequences come from a man between 60 and 75 years old in good health and CMV-seronegative. The CDR3 runs from the conserved cysteine through the conserved F or W. Size tells how often a clone was seen (once, few, many) or the class of an expanded clone, and some rows leave it out.

v_call clone_size cdr3_aa
TRBV25-1 NA CASSEYGRAAETQYF
TRBV19 NA CASSILAGGQPQHF
TRBV15 NA CATSRDRGTGANEQYF
TRBV28 few CASRRGLGDTQYF
TRBV25-1 NA CASRRTGVHEQYF
TRBV19 NA CAVKGTARETQYF
TRBV7-3 NA CASSFTGMVGEQFF
TRBV10-3 NA CAISVSVNTGELFF
TRBV7-9 once CASSLMSTLTGNTIYF
TRBV7-2 once CASSLGGTYSYEQYF
TRBV9 NA CASSVDASGTYEQYF
TRBV11-1 NA CASSQSGQDTDTQYF
TRBV6-4 NA CASSEGGTADTQYF
TRBV6-5 NA CASSPWGLNNEQFF
TRBV5-1 NA CASSLDQGNTEAFF
TRBV18 NA CASSTSGTGKVGGRPEQYF
TRBV18 NA CASSQDRDYGYTF
TRBV29-1 once CSVVSGSPYEQYF
TRBV29-1 NA CSVEEGGLAEIQVCYEQYF
TRBV7-2 NA CASSLVAGGSYEQYF
TRBV10-1 few CASSTLAGRNEQFF
TRBV29-1 NA CSVSWSYEQYF
TRBV27 NA CASSGWEGRGGDEQFF
TRBV10-3 once CAIGQPNEKLFF
TRBV5-1 NA CASSSSSGSSYEQYF
TRBV10-3 NA CAIRGLEDTQYF
TRBV18 NA CASSPPRTEIYEQYF
TRBV7-9 NA CASSLGGQSYEQYF
TRBV7-2 NA CASSLRGGPYNEQFF
TRBV27 NA CASSWDTGTASYEQYF
TRBV27 NA CASSLSGRMAEAFF
TRBV19 NA CASSPLAGGPDTQYF
TRBV29-1 NA CSVEGHLPKTQYF
TRBV5-4 NA CASTHRQRQGYYNEQFF
TRBV2 NA CASSEQRGWAYEQYF
TRBV7-9 once CASSFSGTSYNEQFF
TRBV19 NA CASSRLQVEEKLFF
TRBV5-4 NA CASSSDRFANNSPLHF
TRBV5-5 NA CASSLTLTDSGNTIYF
TRBV28 NA CASSAGSGNTIYF
TRBV29-1 NA CSARTPSYNEQFF
TRBV7-6 NA CASSLAGRSTNEKLFF